This TCR beta chain comes out of a study of T cell changes during pregnancy in multiple sclerosis. The V gene's germline CDR1 is SGHVS and CDR2 FQNEAQ. Trimming stripped 1 base from V and 5 bases from J, with 6 bases between. This CDR3 contains 13 residues. Using immunoSEQ multiplex PCR, the repertoire was profiled, and TCRdb retains in-frame clones only, with some absent. In the table there are 45,000 to 60,000 clones, over 80% of which are singletons. This clonotype was sampled from a female donor with multiple sclerosis, enrolled in a pregnancy study. The chain has TRBV7-8 and TRBJ1-3, with no clear D. Sample: CD4+ T cells from peripheral blood mononuclear cells, taken in the third trimester of pregnancy. CDR3 protein: CASSLGSRNTIYF. In DNA form, the CDR3 reads TGTGCCAGCAGCTTAGGGAGTAGAAACACCATATATTTT.